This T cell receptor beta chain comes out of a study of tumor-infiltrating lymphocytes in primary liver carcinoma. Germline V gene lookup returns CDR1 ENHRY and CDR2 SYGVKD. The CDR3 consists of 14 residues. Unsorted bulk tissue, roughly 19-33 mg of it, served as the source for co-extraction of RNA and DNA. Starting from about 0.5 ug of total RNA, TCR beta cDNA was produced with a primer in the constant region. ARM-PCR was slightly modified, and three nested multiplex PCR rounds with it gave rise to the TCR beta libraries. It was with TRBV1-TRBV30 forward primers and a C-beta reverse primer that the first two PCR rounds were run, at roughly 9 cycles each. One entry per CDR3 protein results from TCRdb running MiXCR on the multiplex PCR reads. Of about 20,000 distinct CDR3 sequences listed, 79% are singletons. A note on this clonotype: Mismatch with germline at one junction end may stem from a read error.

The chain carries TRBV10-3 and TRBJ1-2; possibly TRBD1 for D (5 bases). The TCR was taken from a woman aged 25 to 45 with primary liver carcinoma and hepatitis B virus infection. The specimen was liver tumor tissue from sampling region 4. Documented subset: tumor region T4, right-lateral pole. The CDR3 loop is CAIKRGNVESGYTF. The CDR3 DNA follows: TGTGCCATCAAGCGGGGGAATGTAGAGAGTGGCTACACATTC.